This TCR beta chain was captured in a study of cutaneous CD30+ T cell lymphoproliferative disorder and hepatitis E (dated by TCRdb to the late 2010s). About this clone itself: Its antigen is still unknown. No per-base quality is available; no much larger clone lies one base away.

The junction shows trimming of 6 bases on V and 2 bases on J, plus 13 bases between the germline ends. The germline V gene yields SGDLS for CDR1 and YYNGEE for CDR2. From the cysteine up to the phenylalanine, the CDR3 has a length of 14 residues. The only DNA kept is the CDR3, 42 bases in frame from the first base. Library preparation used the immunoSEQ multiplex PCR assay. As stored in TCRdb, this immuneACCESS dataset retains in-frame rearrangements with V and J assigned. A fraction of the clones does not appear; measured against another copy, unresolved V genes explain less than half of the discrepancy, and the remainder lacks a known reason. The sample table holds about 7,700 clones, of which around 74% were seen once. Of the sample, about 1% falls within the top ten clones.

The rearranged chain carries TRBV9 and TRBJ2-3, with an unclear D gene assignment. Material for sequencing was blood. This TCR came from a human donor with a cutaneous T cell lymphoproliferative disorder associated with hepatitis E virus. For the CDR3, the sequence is CASNGKSSTDTQYF. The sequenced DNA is TGTGCCAGCAATGGGAAATCCTCCACAGATACGCAGTATTTT.